Following are 25 T cell receptor beta chains from one sample sequenced in a study of T cell changes during pregnancy in multiple sclerosis. This table comes from immunoSEQ multiplex PCR, and its TCRdb copy is limited to in-frame clones, with some not included. The sample has over 35,000 clones, around 89% seen once. This specimen was CD4+ T cells from peripheral blood mononuclear cells, taken in the first trimester of pregnancy. The receptors stem from a female donor with multiple sclerosis, enrolled in a pregnancy study.

This clone was counted a single time. The chain's CDR3 is CASSPTELSNQPQHF. The CDR3 DNA follows: TGTGCCAGTAGTCCGACAGAACTTAGCAATCAGCCCCAGCATTTT. The chain joins TRBV19 to TRBJ1-5; a weak D match, TRBD1 (5 bases). In germline, CDR1 is LNHDA, CDR2 SQIVND (reference sequence). The CDR3 has 15 residues. V shed 5 bases and J shed 0 bases, with 11 bases lying between them. Full variable domain (missing parts from reference TRBV19 and TRBJ1-5): DGGITQSPKYLFRKEGQNVTLSCEQNLNHDAMYWYRQDPGQGLRLIYYSQIVNDFQKGDIAEGYSVSREKKESFPLTVTSAQKNPTAFYLCASSPTELSNQPQHFGDGTRLSIL.

This sequence joins TRBV10-3 and TRBJ2-7; possibly TRBD2 for D (7 bases). The germline V gene has CDR1 ENHRY and CDR2 SYGVKD. V was pared by 2 bases and J by 2 bases, with 16 bases between. This CDR3 comprises 16 residues. DNA for the CDR3: TGTGCCATCAGTGAGGGGCCTTCGGGGGGCACCTACGAGCAGTACTTC. Translating it yields CAISEGPSGGTYEQYF.

The gene calls are TRBV6-6 and TRBJ2-1; unclear D gene. There are 12 residues in the CDR3. Trimming took off 5 bases at V and 7 bases at J, with 9 bases between the two ends. CDR1 and CDR2 (germline): MNHNY, SVGAGI (reference sequence). The CDR3 DNA follows: TGTGCCAGCAGTCTCCAACAGAATGAGCAGTTCTTC. Amino acid sequence: CASSLQQNEQFF.

The V call is TRBV27, the J call TRBJ1-2; D might be TRBD1 (6 bases). Germline CDR1 and CDR2: MNHEY and SMNVEV (reference sequence). The ends were cut back, 4 bases at V and 9 bases at J, with 12 bases in the middle. The CDR3 runs 12 residues. In DNA form, the CDR3 reads TGTGCCAGCAGTTCAGGGGCGAGGAGCTACACCTTC. Its protein is CASSSGARSYTF.

The chain couples TRBV19 to TRBJ1-1, with D maybe TRBD1 (5 bases). V dropped 6 bases and J dropped 7 bases, with 18 bases sitting between them. CDR1 and CDR2 from the germline V gene are LNHDA and SQIVND (reference sequence). The CDR3 is made up of 14 amino acids. CDR3 amino acids: CASSQKWGPGEAFF. CDR3 in DNA: TGTGCCAGTAGCCAAAAGTGGGGCCCGGGTGAAGCTTTCTTT.

This sequence joins TRBV6-1 and TRBJ2-7; possibly TRBD1 for D (6 bases). V was clipped by 4 bases and J by 7 bases, with 32 bases between them. Germline V CDR1 and CDR2: MNHNS, SASEGT. The length of the CDR3 is 19 residues. The CDR3 region is CASSAQKAGTPTFWREQYF. The CDR3, as DNA: TGTGCCAGCAGTGCGCAGAAAGCCGGGACACCGACCTTTTGGAGGGAGCAGTACTTC.

V is TRBV19 and J is TRBJ2-7, with TRBD1 matching 7 bases. CDR1 LNHDA and CDR2 SQIVND come from the germline V gene (reference sequence). V shed 2 bases, J shed 2 bases, and the junction held 9 bases outside the gene matches. The CDR3 extends over 16 amino acids. This CDR3 is CASSIPGQVKPYEQYF. The CDR3 DNA reads TGTGCCAGTAGTATACCCGGACAGGTAAAACCCTACGAGCAGTACTTC. Filled out from reference TRBV19 and TRBJ2-7, the complete variable domain reads DGGITQSPKYLFRKEGQNVTLSCEQNLNHDAMYWYRQDPGQGLRLIYYSQIVNDFQKGDIAEGYSVSREKKESFPLTVTSAQKNPTAFYLCASSIPGQVKPYEQYFGPGTRLTVT.

The CDR3 DNA sequence: TGTGCCAGCAGCTTTAGCGGTAGCGGGAGACGGCAGTACTTC. This codes for CASSFSGSGRRQYF. The genes are TRBV11-2 and TRBJ2-7, with TRBD2 matching 9 bases. Germline V gives CDR1 SGHAT, CDR2 FQNNGV. The CDR3 sequence is 14 residues long. J lost 9 bases, V lost 3 bases, and 9 bases had no gene match.

CDR3 DNA sequence: TGCGCCAGCAGTGAACAGGAAAGCCTAGAAGCTTTCTTT. Translation gives CASSEQESLEAFF. This chain links TRBV10-2 with TRBJ1-1, with a weak D call TRBD1 (5 bases). The germline V and J ends were trimmed by 3 bases and 8 bases, with 13 bases remaining between them. CDR3 size: 13 residues. From germline, CDR1 is WSHSY and CDR2 SAAADI.

The chain has TRBV19 and TRBJ2-5; D unclear. V was pared by 0 bases and J by 2 bases, with 4 bases between. The CDR3 loop spans 13 amino acids. Germline assignment: CDR1 LNHDA and CDR2 SQIVND (reference sequence). The CDR3 DNA follows: TGTGCCAGTAGTATAGACAGACAAGAGACCCAGTACTTC. Translating it yields CASSIDRQETQYF.

The chain joins TRBV5-1 to TRBJ2-5; tentatively, D is TRBD2 (6 bases). Germline V lookup: CDR1 SGHRS, CDR2 YFSETQ. V dropped 7 bases and J dropped 5 bases, with 18 bases sitting between them. The CDR3 is 14 amino acids. CDR3 in amino acids: CASGRGEDLETQYF. DNA of the CDR3: TGCGCCAGCGGGCGGGGAGAGGACCTGGAGACCCAGTACTTC.

The chain carries TRBV7-3 and TRBJ2-5; 12 nucleotides match TRBD2. V shed 5 bases, J shed 5 bases, and the junction held 9 bases outside the gene matches. This CDR3 has 16 amino acids. The germline gives CDR1 SGHTA, CDR2 FQGTGA. In DNA form, the CDR3 reads TGTGCCAGCAGCCCATCCGGACTAGCGGGGCTCGAGACCCAGTACTTC. Amino acid sequence: CASSPSGLAGLETQYF.

The chain couples TRBV29-1 to TRBJ2-1; D perhaps matches TRBD1 (5 bases). Trimming stripped 4 bases from V and 7 bases from J, with 17 bases between. Germline CDR1 reads SQVTM; CDR2 reads ANQGSEA. CDR3 length: 14 residues. CDR3 in DNA: TGCAGCGTTGGAAGCCAGGGTCTATCAAATGAGCAGTTCTTC. It encodes CSVGSQGLSNEQFF.

The CDR3 spells CAMGLAGGDTQYF. Written as DNA, the CDR3 is TGTGCCATGGGACTAGCGGGAGGAGATACGCAGTATTTT. The chain employs TRBV6-1 and TRBJ2-3, with TRBD2 matching over 15 bases. CDR1 is MNHNS, CDR2 SASEGT, per germline. J lost 5 bases, V lost 10 bases, and 1 base had no gene match. CDR3 length equals 13 residues.

The V call is TRBV29-1, the J call TRBJ2-7, with 8 bases lining up with TRBD2. Looked up from germline, CDR1 is SQVTM and CDR2 is ANQGSEA. There are 14 residues in the CDR3. V lost 7 bases and J lost 5; bases outside the gene matches: 13. The chain's CDR3 is CSADLSGSAHEQYF. CDR3 in DNA: TGCAGCGCTGACCTCAGCGGGAGCGCCCACGAGCAGTACTTC.

The V call is TRBV5-6, the J call TRBJ1-1; D remains unclear. V was clipped by 4 bases and J by 3 bases, with 13 bases between them. Germline CDR1 reads SGHDT; CDR2 reads YYEEEE. The CDR3 length is 14 residues. Here the CDR3 reads CASSMGRGDTEAFF. CDR3 DNA sequence: TGTGCCAGCAGCATGGGCCGGGGAGACACTGAAGCTTTCTTT.

The rearrangement joins TRBV6-5 to TRBJ2-1; no definite D call. The CDR3 is 13 residues long. Germline CDR1 is MNHEY and CDR2 is SVGAGI. Trimming pared 6 bases from V and 5 bases from J, leaving 11 bases between. As DNA, the CDR3 is TGTGCCAGCAGCTATATTACAGACAATGAGCAGTTCTTC. Protein sequence: CASSYITDNEQFF.

This rearrangement joins TRBV14 to TRBJ2-6, with 7 bases aligning to TRBD1. The CDR3 is 20 residues long. Looked up from germline, CDR1 is SGHDN and CDR2 is FVKESK. J lost 0 bases, V lost 4 bases, and 15 bases had no gene match. The CDR3 sequence: CASSRVGTWDSHSGANVLTF. The CDR3 nucleotides are TGTGCCAGCAGCCGAGTAGGCACTTGGGACAGCCACTCTGGGGCCAACGTCCTGACTTTC.

The chain has TRBV19 and TRBJ2-3; 7 bases line up with TRBD2. The CDR3 covers 15 residues. Germline-derived CDR1 and CDR2 are LNHDA and SQIVND (reference sequence). The ends lost 8 bases at V and 2 bases at J; junction bases unmatched: 10. The DNA of the CDR3 is TGTGCCAGTCAAAGAGGGACTACCTTCACAGATACGCAGTATTTT. Protein sequence: CASQRGTTFTDTQYF. The whole variable domain, remainder taken from reference TRBV19 and TRBJ2-3, is DGGITQSPKYLFRKEGQNVTLSCEQNLNHDAMYWYRQDPGQGLRLIYYSQIVNDFQKGDIAEGYSVSREKKESFPLTVTSAQKNPTAFYLCASQRGTTFTDTQYFGPGTRLTVL.

The chain links TRBV19 to TRBJ2-5; TRBD1 matches 9 bases. Per germline, CDR1 LNHDA and CDR2 SQIVND (reference sequence). The CDR3 covers 15 residues. The J segment lost 4 bases and the V segment lost 4 bases, leaving 7 bases of the junction unmatched. DNA of the CDR3: TGTGCCAGTAGTAGCACCGGGACAGGGATAGAGACCCAGTACTTC. Its protein is CASSSTGTGIETQYF.

The chain is built from TRBV7-2 and TRBJ2-7; D is possibly TRBD2 (6 bases). This CDR3 comprises 14 residues. Trimming left V 1 base short and J 4 bases short, with 11 bases between. Looked up from germline, CDR1 is SGHTA and CDR2 is FQGNSA. The CDR3 sequence: CASSLVRGNYEQYF. CDR3 nucleotides: TGTGCCAGCAGCTTAGTCCGGGGGAATTACGAGCAGTACTTC. The whole variable domain, filled in from reference TRBV7-2 and TRBJ2-7, reads GAGVSQSPSNKVTEKGKDVELRCDPISGHTALYWYRQSLGQGLEFLIYFQGNSAPDKSGLPSDRFSAERTGGSVSTLTIQRTQQEDSAVYLCASSLVRGNYEQYFGPGTRLTVT.

As to this clone: Other DNA sequences in this specimen translate into the identical CDR3. V is TRBV5-1 and J is TRBJ1-3; D unclear. This CDR3 is built from 14 residues. V was trimmed by 0 bases and J by 1 base, leaving 5 bases between them. Germline loops: CDR1 SGHRS, CDR2 YFSETQ. For the CDR3, the DNA is TGCGCCAGCAGCTTGGAATTATCTGGAAACACCATATATTTT. Its translation is CASSLELSGNTIYF.

This clone occurred a few times. The chain links TRBV7-2 to TRBJ1-2, with 7 bases lining up with TRBD1. The length of the CDR3 is 15 residues. Germline values: CDR1 SGHTA, CDR2 FQGNSA. V was pared by 0 bases and J by 2 bases, with 3 bases of the junction left unmatched. The chain's CDR3 is CASSLAKTGNYGYTF. The CDR3, as DNA: TGTGCCAGCAGCTTAGCTAAGACAGGGAACTATGGCTACACCTTC.

V gene TRBV19 combines with J gene TRBJ2-5, with 8 bases that match TRBD2. Germline lookup yields CDR1 LNHDA and CDR2 SQIVND (reference sequence). This CDR3 is built from 14 residues. V lost 4 bases, J lost 2 bases, and 3 bases stayed unmatched. CDR3: CASSNPGGQETQYF. The CDR3 bases are TGTGCCAGTAGTAATCCGGGAGGGCAAGAGACCCAGTACTTC.

The chain is built from TRBV5-6 and TRBJ1-3; the D is unclear. Between the trimmed V and J ends, which lost 0 bases and 0 bases, there was a span of 13 bases. From germline, CDR1 is SGHDT and CDR2 YYEEEE. The CDR3 runs to 17 residues. CDR3 loop: CASSLVTDGYSGNTIYF. CDR3 sequence (DNA): TGTGCCAGCAGCTTGGTGACCGACGGGTACTCTGGAAACACCATATATTTT.